Shown below are 14 T cell receptor beta chains from a single sample sequenced in a study of T cell responses to AZD1222 COVID-19 vaccine. Repertoires were generated with immunoSEQ multiplex PCR, while TCRdb's copy carries only in-frame clones and drops some. The sample includes some 140,000 clones, more than 85% seen only once; the top ten take roughly 3.1%. The sample in question was peripheral blood, obtained on day 0 of AZD1222 vaccination. The receptors were sampled from an adult in good health.

CDR3 sequence: CASQQAHSNQPQHF. The CDR3 DNA is TGTGCCAGCCAACAGGCTCATAGCAATCAGCCCCAGCATTTT. The chain couples TRBV19 to TRBJ1-5, with D possibly TRBD1 on 5 matching bases. The CDR3 runs 14 residues. Trimming stripped 9 bases from V and 0 bases from J, with 12 bases between. Germline assignment: CDR1 LNHDA and CDR2 SQIVND (reference sequence).

The chain joins TRBV4-2 to TRBJ1-1; D is perhaps TRBD1 (6 bases). V lost 6 bases and J 0 bases, leaving 14 bases between the germline ends. The germline gives CDR1 LGHNA, CDR2 YNFKEQ. This CDR3 comprises 15 residues. The CDR3 here is CASRPTDRMNTEAFF. DNA for the CDR3: TGTGCCAGCAGACCGACCGACAGGATGAACACTGAAGCTTTCTTT.

This chain uses TRBV27 with TRBJ1-5; D not certain. Germline lookup yields CDR1 MNHEY and CDR2 SMNVEV (reference sequence). CDR3 length equals 13 residues. V was shortened by 5 bases and J by 7 bases, with 12 bases between the two germline ends. For the CDR3, the DNA is TGTGCCAGCAGTCCCCGGGAGGGACAGCCCCAGCATTTT. Translation gives CASSPREGQPQHF.

This clone showed up just once. The chain employs TRBV7-9 and TRBJ1-1; D unresolved. Trimming cost V 5 bases and J 1 base, with 8 bases left between them. CDR3 size: 13 residues. Germline V lookup: CDR1 SEHNR, CDR2 FQNEAQ (reference sequence). The CDR3 region has the DNA TGTGCCAGCAGCGGGCCAGAGAACACTGAAGCTTTCTTT. Residues: CASSGPENTEAFF. Based on the CDR3 plus reference TRBV7-9 and TRBJ1-1, the full variable domain is DTGVSQNPRHKITKRGQNVTFRCDPISEHNRLYWYRQTLGQGPEFLTYFQNEAQLEKSRLLSDRFSAERPKGSFSTLEIQRTEQGDSAMYLCASSGPENTEAFFGQGTRLTVV.

This rearrangement joins TRBV19 to TRBJ2-1, with 9 bases that match TRBD1. V shed 10 bases, J shed 15 bases, and the junction held 4 bases outside the gene matches. This CDR3 comprises 9 residues. Per germline, CDR1 LNHDA and CDR2 SQIVND (reference sequence). CDR3 nucleotides: TGTGCCAATGACAGGGGGTCGTTCTTC. Translating it yields CANDRGSFF. The variable domain in full, with the rest retrieved from reference TRBV19 and TRBJ2-1, is DGGITQSPKYLFRKEGQNVTLSCEQNLNHDAMYWYRQDPGQGLRLIYYSQIVNDFQKGDIAEGYSVSREKKESFPLTVTSAQKNPTAFYLCANDRGSFFGPGTRLTVL.

This clone has just one count. The chain couples TRBV4-3 to TRBJ1-3, with no clear D. Trimming removed 4 bases from V and 0 bases from J, with 7 bases in between. Germline V gene data show CDR1 as LGHNA and CDR2 as YSLEER. This CDR3 has 14 residues. The CDR3 DNA reads as TGCGCCAGCAGCCGGACGGACTCTGGAAACACCATATATTTT. Translating gives CASSRTDSGNTIYF.

The V and J genes are TRBV14 and TRBJ2-5, with D uncertain. The V gene lost 3 bases and the J gene lost 1 base, with 12 bases spanning the gap. The CDR3 sequence is 15 residues long. Germline V gene lookup returns CDR1 SGHDN and CDR2 FVKESK. The CDR3 DNA is TGTGCCAGCAGCCAGTTTAACGGGCCCCAAGAGACCCAGTACTTC. It encodes CASSQFNGPQETQYF.

The chain couples TRBV9 to TRBJ1-1, with D unresolved. With 4 bases removed from V and 1 base from J, the gap between germline ends came to 14 bases. Germline V gene sequence: CDR1 SGDLS, CDR2 YYNGEE. This CDR3 has 15 residues. Here the CDR3 reads CASSRSLSENTEAFF. The CDR3 DNA sequence: TGTGCCAGCAGCCGGAGTCTGTCAGAGAACACTGAAGCTTTCTTT.

This chain joins TRBV7-8 and TRBJ2-4; a possible D gene is TRBD2 (6 bases). CDR3 size: 14 residues. V was clipped by 5 bases and J by 4 bases, with 12 bases between them. Germline CDR1 and CDR2: SGHVS and FQNEAQ. DNA of the CDR3: TGTGCCAGCAGCCCCTGGGACTTAAAAAACATTCAGTACTTC. Its translation is CASSPWDLKNIQYF.

The V gene is TRBV24-1, the J gene TRBJ1-3; D perhaps matches TRBD1 (6 bases). There are 16 residues in the CDR3. Trimming shortened V by 2 bases and J by 0 bases, and 10 bases separated the two germline ends. Germline lookup yields CDR1 KGHDR and CDR2 SFDVKD. The CDR3 here is CATSDSGQNSGNTIYF. The DNA of the CDR3 is TGTGCCACCAGTGATTCTGGACAGAACTCTGGAAACACCATATATTTT.

The chain links TRBV6-5 to TRBJ1-2; 7 bases map to TRBD1. Germline V gene lookup returns CDR1 MNHEY and CDR2 SVGAGI. V trimming: 4 bases; J trimming: 8 bases; junction bases outside the gene matches: 4. The CDR3 totals 12 residues. The CDR3 loop reads CASSSQGRGYTF. For the CDR3, the DNA is TGTGCCAGCAGTTCACAGGGGCGCGGCTACACCTTC.

The chain has TRBV15 and TRBJ1-1; 7 nucleotides line up with TRBD1. After removal of 5 bases from V and 1 base from J, the junction contained 7 bases not matched to a gene. There are 15 residues in the CDR3. The germline V gene encodes CDR1 LNHNV and CDR2 YYDKDF (reference sequence). For the CDR3, the DNA is TGTGCCACCAGCTCTTCGAGGACAGGGAACACTGAAGCTTTCTTT. Translated, it gives CATSSSRTGNTEAFF.

This clone was counted once. The chain carries TRBV5-1 and TRBJ1-1; TRBD1 might be the D (5 bases). Trimming removed 4 bases from V and 0 bases from J, with 13 bases in between. Germline V lookup: CDR1 SGHRS, CDR2 YFSETQ. The CDR3 sequence is 15 residues long. The CDR3 region is CASSGDSTMNTEAFF. Written as DNA, the CDR3 is TGCGCCAGCAGCGGGGACTCTACCATGAACACTGAAGCTTTCTTT.

The chain combines TRBV5-1 with TRBJ1-3, with D maybe TRBD1 (5 bases). This CDR3 is 16 amino acids long. Trimming cost V 1 base and J 0 bases, with 11 bases left between them. Germline V CDR1 and CDR2: SGHRS, YFSETQ. CDR3 bases: TGCGCCAGCAGCTTGCGAGGGGAAGACTCTGGAAACACCATATATTTT. This codes for CASSLRGEDSGNTIYF.